The 28 T cell receptor beta chains listed next were all sequenced from one sample in a study of molecular identifiers for immune sequencing clone quantification. MiXCR, run by TCRdb on the PCR reads, gives a single entry per CDR3 protein. The sample records about 320,000 distinct CDR3 sequences, roughly 24% being singletons. Source material: naive CD8+ T cells from blood, with Jurkat cell RNA spiked in. Subset described: FACS-sorted CD8+CD4-CCR7+CD45RA+ naive T cells. These receptors were taken from a human donor in good health. Some libraries in this study had Jurkat cell RNA spiked in.

The chain combines TRBV7-9 with TRBJ2-7; TRBD1 agrees at 10 bases. Trimming removed 5 bases from V and 5 bases from J; junction bases left unmatched: 15. This CDR3 spans 17 amino acids. The germline gives CDR1 SEHNR, CDR2 FQNEAQ (reference sequence). The CDR3 nucleotides are TGTGCCAGCAGCCTACCCCCGGGACAGGGGAGTCAGGACGAGCAGTACTTC. Its translation is CASSLPPGQGSQDEQYF.

This clonotype was counted ten times or more. This rearrangement joins TRBV18 to TRBJ2-5; D gene unclear. V lost 0 bases, J lost 4 bases, and 9 bases lay in between. The CDR3 is made up of 14 amino acids. Germline V lookup: CDR1 KGHSH, CDR2 LQKENI. The CDR3 DNA follows: TGTGCCAGCTCACCACCGGGATATCGAGAGACCCAGTACTTC. Its protein is CASSPPGYRETQYF. Combining the CDR3 with reference TRBV18 and TRBJ2-5 gives the whole variable domain NAGVMQNPRHLVRRRGQEARLRCSPMKGHSHVYWYRQLPEEGLKFMVYLQKENIIDESGMPKERFSAEFPKEGPSILRIQQVVRGDSAAYFCASSPPGYRETQYFGPGTRLLVL.

The V call is TRBV14, the J call TRBJ2-7, with 10 nucleotides matching TRBD2. V dropped 4 bases and J dropped 2; count of bases not matched to a gene: 8. Germline CDR1 and CDR2: SGHDN and FVKESK. This CDR3 contains 16 residues. The CDR3 region is CASSPALSGRAYEQYF. CDR3 DNA sequence: TGTGCCAGCAGCCCCGCATTAAGCGGGAGGGCCTACGAGCAGTACTTC.

V is TRBV27 and J is TRBJ2-1; no firm D call. The CDR3 runs to 15 residues. Trimming removed 3 bases at V and 2 bases at J, with 11 bases between. Germline CDR1 MNHEY, CDR2 SMNVEV (reference sequence). CDR3 coding DNA: TGTGCCAGCAGTTTGACGGCCCTACCCTACAATGAGCAGTTCTTC. The encoded protein is CASSLTALPYNEQFF.

This clonotype was observed many times. The V gene is TRBV28, the J gene TRBJ2-3; D possibly corresponds to TRBD1 (5 bases). Trimming removed 2 bases from V and 0 bases from J, with 21 bases in between. Germline assignment: CDR1 MDHEN and CDR2 SYDVKM. The CDR3 consists of 19 residues. For the CDR3, the DNA is TGTGCCAGCAGTTTACCCCCGACTCGGACACGCCGAAGCACAGATACGCAGTATTTT. Protein sequence: CASSLPPTRTRRSTDTQYF.

There are a few counts of this clonotype. This rearrangement joins TRBV7-8 to TRBJ2-1; D gene unclear. Per the germline V gene, CDR1 is SGHVS and CDR2 is FQNEAQ. There are 16 residues in the CDR3. Trimming cost V 1 base and J 9 bases, with 19 bases left between them. CDR3 bases: TGTGCCAGCAGCTTAGGTCCGCGAGGCCCCCCCGTTGAGCAGTTCTTC. Protein product: CASSLGPRGPPVEQFF.

To note about this clonotype: Since a much larger clone is just one base distant, this may be a read error. The V call is TRBV27, the J call TRBJ2-7; 10 nucleotides match TRBD2. Unmatched junction bases numbered 2, after V lost 4 bases and J lost 2 bases. The CDR3 totals 14 residues. The germline V gene encodes CDR1 MNHEY and CDR2 SMNVEV (reference sequence). CDR3 residues: CASSYSGRAYEQYF. CDR3 DNA: TGTGCCAGCAGTTACAGCGGGAGGGCCTACGAGCAGTACTTC.

The CDR3 DNA sequence: TGTGCCCCCCGCATCGGGGGGGGGGTTCTGGGCACTGAAGCTTTCTTT. Translation: CAPRIGGGVLGTEAFF. The gene calls are TRBV15 and TRBJ1-1, with D possibly TRBD1 on 5 matching bases. The CDR3 is 16 amino acids. Germline values: CDR1 LNHNV, CDR2 YYDKDF (reference sequence). The V gene lost 11 bases and the J gene lost 4 bases, with 26 bases spanning the gap.

There are many counts of this clonotype. The CDR3 protein is CASSEDVVGTFGYNEQFF. As DNA, the CDR3 is TGTGCCAGCAGCGAAGACGTCGTTGGAACCTTCGGGTACAATGAGCAGTTCTTC. The rearrangement uses TRBV11-2 and TRBJ2-1; no definite D call. This CDR3 contains 18 residues. V was pared by 5 bases and J by 4 bases, with 24 bases between. Looked up from germline, CDR1 is SGHAT and CDR2 is FQNNGV.

This clonotype has a handful of counts. The chain couples TRBV12-3 or TRBV12-4 to TRBJ1-5; tentative D call: TRBD1 (5 bases). V gave up 1 base and J gave up 6 bases, with 10 bases separating them. The CDR3 runs to 14 residues. CDR3 sequence (DNA): TGTGCCAGCAGTTTAGGGCCAGGGTCTCAGCCCCAGCATTTT. Protein sequence: CASSLGPGSQPQHF.

Regarding this clonotype: A much larger clone differs from this one at a single base, so this may be a read error. The chain couples TRBV2 to TRBJ1-5; 7 bases are a match to TRBD1. This CDR3 has 14 amino acids. V lost 8 bases, J lost 6 bases, and 10 bases stayed unmatched. Per the germline V gene, CDR1 is SNHLY and CDR2 is FYNNEI. The CDR3 DNA reads as TGTGCCAGCGGAACAGGGGAAGGCGGTCAGCCCCAGCATTTT. Amino acid sequence: CASGTGEGGQPQHF.

This clonotype was observed at least ten times. V usage is TRBV9 and J usage is TRBJ2-3, with D unresolved. Germline CDR1 is SGDLS and CDR2 is YYNGEE. This CDR3 has 11 residues. Trimming took off 3 bases at V and 4 bases at J, with 3 bases between the two ends. The CDR3 protein is CASSASDTQYF. The CDR3 DNA reads TGTGCCAGCAGCGCCTCAGATACGCAGTATTTT.

V usage is TRBV6-2 or TRBV6-3 and J usage is TRBJ2-3; 7 positions agree with TRBD2. V trimming: 5 bases; J trimming: 2 bases; junction bases outside the gene matches: 10. In germline, CDR1 is MNHEY, CDR2 SVGEGT. This CDR3 is 16 amino acids long. CDR3 residues: CASSNERETLTDTQYF. CDR3 sequence (DNA): TGTGCCAGCAGTAACGAGCGGGAAACCCTCACAGATACGCAGTATTTT.

This clonotype has a count of ten or more. This chain uses TRBV29-1 with TRBJ2-2, with D unclear. This CDR3 is built from 13 residues. Germline V CDR1 and CDR2: SQVTM, ANQGSEA. Trimming left V 2 bases short and J 0 bases short, with 4 bases between. CDR3 region: CSVEWANTGELFF. CDR3 DNA sequence: TGCAGCGTTGAATGGGCGAACACCGGGGAGCTGTTTTTT.

In regard to this clonotype: The conserved closing phenylalanine or tryptophan is absent in this CDR3, likely reflecting a read error. This rearrangement joins TRBV5-6 to TRBJ1-2, with D possibly being TRBD1 (5 bases). This CDR3 spans 13 amino acids. Germline-derived CDR1 and CDR2 are SGHDT and YYEEEE. The CDR3 nucleotides read TGTGTCAGCAGCTTGGGAGGGGCGGAGGGCTACACCCTC. As protein: CVSSLGGAEGYTL.

The rearrangement joins TRBV12-3 or TRBV12-4 to TRBJ1-5; D gene ambiguous. The germline V and J ends were trimmed by 3 bases and 7 bases, with 7 bases remaining between them. This CDR3 region has 12 residues. DNA for the CDR3: TGTGCCAGCAGTTTCGTTGTCCAGCCCCAGCATTTT. This translates into CASSFVVQPQHF.

This sequence joins TRBV20-1 and TRBJ2-3; TRBD1 or TRBD2 may be the D gene (5 bases each). There are 16 residues in the CDR3. The V end lost 1 base, the J end lost 0 bases, and 14 bases lay between the germline ends. Germline loops: CDR1 DFQATT, CDR2 SNEGSKA (reference sequence). CDR3: CSARVTGAGSTDTQYF. In DNA, the CDR3 is TGCAGTGCTAGAGTCACCGGGGCAGGGAGCACAGATACGCAGTATTTT.

For this clonotype: This may be a read error, as it is one base from a much larger clone. The chain employs TRBV6-5 and TRBJ2-7, with TRBD2 identical over 9 bases. Unmatched junction bases numbered 12, after V lost 7 bases and J lost 5 bases. This CDR3 comprises 15 residues. The germline gives CDR1 MNHEY, CDR2 SVGAGI. CDR3 DNA: TGTGCCAGCATGGACTCAGTAGCGGGAGCTAACGAGCAGTACTTC. It codes for CASMDSVAGANEQYF.

Concerning this clonotype itself: This may be a read error: a much more frequent sequence differs by one nucleotide. The V gene is TRBV12-3 or TRBV12-4, the J gene TRBJ2-5; D might be TRBD1 (6 bases). V was clipped by 8 bases and J by 0 bases, with 13 bases between them. The CDR3 covers 14 residues. Here the CDR3 DNA reads TGTGCCAGCGGTCCCGGGACAAACCAAGAGACCCAGTACTTC. Encoded protein: CASGPGTNQETQYF.

Concerning this clonotype itself: A junction end diverges from the germline sequence, so it may reflect a read error. The rearrangement uses TRBV12-3 or TRBV12-4 and TRBJ2-7, with D possibly matching TRBD2 (6 bases). The CDR3 is 14 amino acids. The chain's CDR3 is CVSRAGSRDYEQYF. The CDR3 nucleotides are TGTGTCAGCAGGGCCGGGAGTAGGGATTATGAGCAGTACTTC.

This clonotype was seen ten or more times. The rearrangement links TRBV29-1 to TRBJ1-1; 7 bases agree with TRBD1. The CDR3 consists of 13 residues. With 8 bases clipped from V and 6 bases from J, the junction kept 12 bases outside the gene matches. Germline loops: CDR1 SQVTM, CDR2 ANQGSEA. Here the CDR3 DNA reads TGCAGCCTTCGACAGGGTGCTGGAGCTGAAGCTTTCTTT. Amino acids: CSLRQGAGAEAFF.

Regarding this clonotype: Its ends do not fully match the called genes, so a read error is possible. This rearrangement joins TRBV5-1 to TRBJ2-2; tentatively, D is TRBD1 (6 bases). Looked up from germline, CDR1 is SGHRS and CDR2 is YFSETQ. The CDR3 sequence is 16 residues long. In DNA, the CDR3 is TGCGCCACCCCACGCCCCGACAGGCCGAACCCCGGGGAGCTGGTTTTT. Translated, it gives CATPRPDRPNPGELVF.

The table lists this clonotype with many counts. The chain has TRBV20-1 and TRBJ2-7; D may be TRBD2 (5 bases). The CDR3 consists of 15 residues. The ends were cut back, 2 bases at V and 1 base at J, with 15 bases in the middle. Germline V gives CDR1 DFQATT, CDR2 SNEGSKA (reference sequence). CDR3: CSARMVVAPSYEQYF. DNA of the CDR3: TGCAGTGCTAGAATGGTGGTAGCGCCATCCTACGAGCAGTACTTC.

This clonotype has a count of ten or more. As DNA, the CDR3 is TGTGCCAGCACCAAGCGGTGGCCGGGCAGGAGCGAGAACACTGAAGCTTTCTTT. It translates to CASTKRWPGRSENTEAFF. This rearrangement joins TRBV12-3 or TRBV12-4 to TRBJ1-1; the D is unclear. The germline V and J ends were trimmed by 7 bases and 1 base, with 25 bases remaining between them. This CDR3 region has 18 residues.

Regarding this clonotype: A clone one base away is much larger, so this may be a read error. Without the conserved terminal phenylalanine or tryptophan, this CDR3 likely stems from a read error. The chain has TRBV7-8 and TRBJ1-1, with D possibly being TRBD1 (5 bases). Trimming took 0 bases from V and 4 from J, leaving 15 bases between them. The CDR3 totals 16 residues. Germline V lookup: CDR1 SGHVS, CDR2 FQNEAQ. Here the CDR3 DNA reads TGTGCCAGCAGCTTAGCAGTGTACGGGGCTTCCACTGAAGCTTTCCTT. Residues: CASSLAVYGASTEAFL.

This chain connects TRBV20-1 to TRBJ2-3, with D possibly being TRBD1 (6 bases). CDR3 length: 17 residues. CDR1 and CDR2 from the germline V gene are DFQATT and SNEGSKA (reference sequence). Trimming left V 6 bases short and J 2 bases short, with 24 bases between. DNA of the CDR3: TGCAGTGCCCCAGATCCCTCACAGGGATTATACACAGATACGCAGTATTTT. This codes for CSAPDPSQGLYTDTQYF.

This clonotype occurred a few times. This chain links TRBV5-4 with TRBJ2-3; D is unresolved. CDR3 size: 14 residues. Germline CDR1 reads SGHNT; CDR2 reads YYREEE (reference sequence). Trimming took off 2 bases at V and 2 bases at J, with 9 bases between the two ends. The CDR3 DNA reads as TGTGCCAGCAGCTTAACTGACAACACAGATACGCAGTATTTT. This translates into CASSLTDNTDTQYF.

This clonotype has only a few counts. The V gene is TRBV19, the J gene TRBJ2-7; 8 bases align to TRBD2. The germline gives CDR1 LNHDA, CDR2 SQIVND (reference sequence). The J segment lost 6 bases and the V segment lost 5 bases, leaving 12 bases of the junction unmatched. The CDR3 covers 15 residues. CDR3 loop: CASSPSAAGVREQYF. The DNA for the CDR3 is TGTGCCAGTAGTCCTAGTGCAGCGGGAGTACGCGAGCAGTACTTC.